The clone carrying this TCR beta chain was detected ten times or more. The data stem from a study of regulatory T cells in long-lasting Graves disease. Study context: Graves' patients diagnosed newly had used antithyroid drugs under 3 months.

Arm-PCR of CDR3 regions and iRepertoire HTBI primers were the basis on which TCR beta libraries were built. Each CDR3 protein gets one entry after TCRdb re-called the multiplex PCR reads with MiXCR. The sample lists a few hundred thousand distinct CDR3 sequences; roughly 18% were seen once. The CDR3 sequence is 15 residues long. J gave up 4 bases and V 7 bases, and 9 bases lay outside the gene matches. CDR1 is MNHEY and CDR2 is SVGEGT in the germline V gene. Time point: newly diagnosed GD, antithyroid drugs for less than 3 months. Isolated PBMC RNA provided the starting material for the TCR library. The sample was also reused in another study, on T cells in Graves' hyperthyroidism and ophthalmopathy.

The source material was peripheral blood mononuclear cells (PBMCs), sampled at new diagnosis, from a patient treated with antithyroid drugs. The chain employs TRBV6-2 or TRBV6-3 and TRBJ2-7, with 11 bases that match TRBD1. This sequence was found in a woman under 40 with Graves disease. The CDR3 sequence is CASTPTGTGGYEQYF. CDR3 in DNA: TGTGCCAGCACCCCGACCGGGACAGGGGGGTACGAGCAGTACTTC.